This TCR beta chain was captured in a study of blood T cells in healthy people across ages (dated by TCRdb to 2015 to 2017). About the investigation overall: In model experiments, template switching captured about one uniquely barcoded TCR beta cDNA molecule for every two T cells. To avoid experimental bias, donors of different ages were spread randomly across the sequencing lanes. Using the same blood draw, the study looked at two additional independent replicas of 1 million unique cDNA reads for two donors, one aged 18 to 29 and the other aged 80 or older. The study measured age-related changes in TCR beta repertoire diversity using deep sequencing normalized with unique cDNA molecular identifiers. The donors were divided into four age groups: young (average roughly 17 years), middle-aged (about 39), aged (approximately 62) and long-lived (approximately 74).

Broad study findings and their caveats: A strong correlation was found between observed TCR beta diversity and the percentage of naive T cells measured by flow cytometry. Donor CMV infection status was unknown, potentially confounding age-related changes in expanded clonotypes. Observed TCR beta diversity per million T cells fell roughly linearly with age, and a significant reduction was already apparent by age around 40. Bulk unsorted PBMC profiling prevented conclusive comparison of naive and antigen-experienced compartments. Estimates of total diversity based on one million sequenced T cells were regarded as lower bounds and as underestimates. The long-lived group showed more naive CD4+ T cells, fewer expanded clones and increased TCR diversity than the aged group, suggesting age selection.

This clonotype was counted a single time. The antigen it binds to is not known. It has no much larger one-base neighbor in the sample; base qualities were not kept. One read alone lends weak support. Libraries were prepared through 5' RACE. The sample was run on an Illumina HiSeq 2500. A second roughly 7 to 11 cycle PCR used a sample-barcoded 5' primer and a J-beta primer mix. A template-switch 5' adaptor carrying 12 random nucleotides introduced a unique molecular identifier onto each TCR beta cDNA molecule. Each sample yielded at least 2.5 million CDR3-containing paired-end reads. All of the RNA was converted into first-strand cDNA using the Mint cDNA synthesis kit, with a TRBC-specific oligonucleotide serving as the primer. After uracil-DNA glycosylase treatment, a first 18-cycle PCR used universal primers M1SS and BC2_uni_R on all cDNA. Under the source paper's analysis protocol: For normalization, 1 million high-quality reads were randomly selected from each sample, with every read carrying a distinct molecular identifier. Reads with shared molecular identifiers were discarded instead of being binned into consensus sequences. MiTCR, set to a Q25 quality threshold and the strictest error-elimination algorithm, was used for CDR3 identification, clonotype clustering and error correction. A nonparametric unseen species model using Euler transformation provided a lower-bound estimate of total TCR beta diversity. The raw public data were reprocessed by TCRdb itself: fastp quality trimming at Q25, MiXCR clonotype calling, in-frame beta chains only. Rows with one shared CDR3 protein collapse into an entry with the most common genes and DNA. Here the V and J calls rest on TCRdb's processing, not on the authors' analysis. Across this sample there are 600,000 to 850,000 distinct CDR3 sequences, with about 42% seen only once. Clones ranked in the top ten supply less than 25% of the sample.

Systemically healthy Caucasian individuals from Russia, 35 to 50 in total and aged about 6 to 95 years, were included as donors. Approximately 10 milliliters of peripheral blood were collected from each donor into EDTA-treated Vacutainer tubes. Ficoll-Paque density-gradient centrifugation was used to isolate PBMCs, with at least 7 million obtained per sample. Trizol reagent was used to extract total RNA from PBMCs, with at least 6 micrograms per sample. For every donor, an aliquot of PBMCs went through flow cytometry to measure the percentages of naive CD45RAhigh/CD27high T cells. CDR1 MDHEN and CDR2 SYDVKM were looked up in the germline V gene. The CDR3 contains 13 residues, cysteine and phenylalanine counted. Here the CDR3 DNA is all that survives: 39 bases in frame from base 1. The germline ends are 10 bases apart after V is trimmed by 10 bases and J by 1 base.

The sequenced sample consisted of blood. The source of this sequence is a woman aged 55-69 years in good health. The chain is made from TRBV28 and TRBJ2-2, and TRBD2 may be the D gene, going by 5 matching bases. The nucleotide sequence is TGTGCCACCAGGAGGCAGAACACCGGGGAGCTGTTTTTT. It specifies CATRRQNTGELFF.